These 29 T cell receptor beta chains came from one sample sequenced in a study of cytomegalovirus exposure and HLA in healthy donors. A multiplex PCR was run with 60 Vbeta primers and 13 Jbeta primers. The repertoire was sequenced with immunoSEQ multiplex PCR; TCRdb's copy has only in-frame clones and lacks some. The sample shows roughly 150,000 clones, about 82% of them seen only once. Input material: PBMCs. All receptors come from a male donor in good health and CMV-seronegative.

The J gene is TRBJ2-3, the V gene TRBV28; D possibly corresponds to TRBD2 (5 bases). The V gene lost 5 bases and the J gene lost 1 base, with 16 bases spanning the gap. CDR1 is MDHEN, CDR2 SYDVKM, per germline. The CDR3 is made up of 16 amino acids. The chain's CDR3 is CASSLGSPRGTDTQYF. CDR3 sequence (DNA): TGTGCCAGCAGTCTCGGGTCTCCGAGGGGCACAGATACGCAGTATTTT.

The chain couples TRBV5-5 to TRBJ1-4; the D is unclear. Germline CDR1 is SGHKS and CDR2 is YYEKEE (reference sequence). The length of the CDR3 is 15 residues. Trimming cost V 0 bases and J 6 bases, with 12 bases left between them. The CDR3 protein is CASSLDPGWDEKLFF. The CDR3 DNA is TGTGCCAGCAGCTTGGACCCGGGTTGGGATGAAAAACTGTTTTTT.

The chain links TRBV7-9 to TRBJ1-1; possibly TRBD1 for D (6 bases). Germline V CDR1 and CDR2: SEHNR, FQNEAQ (reference sequence). This CDR3 is 14 amino acids long. Trimming took off 3 bases at V and 2 bases at J, with 10 bases between the two ends. Here the CDR3 reads CASSLYRDNTEAFF. The CDR3 nucleotides read TGTGCCAGCAGCTTGTACAGGGATAACACTGAAGCTTTCTTT.

This rearrangement joins TRBV2 to TRBJ2-5, with D possibly matching TRBD1 (6 bases). The assigned J gene may be wrong: the sequence end matches TRBJ2-7 better. The CDR3 totals 14 residues. From germline, CDR1 is SNHLY and CDR2 FYNNEI. The CDR3 sequence is CASNVQGVTYEQYF. The CDR3 nucleotides read TGTGCCAGCAACGTACAGGGCGTTACATACGAGCAGTACTTC.

A single count supports this clone. The gene calls are TRBV5-1 and TRBJ1-5; 8 bases are shared with TRBD1. This CDR3 has 15 amino acids. Trimming at V came to 0 bases and at J to 6 bases, leaving 5 bases not matched to a gene. CDR1 SGHRS and CDR2 YFSETQ come from the germline V gene. The CDR3 DNA follows: TGCGCCAGCAGCTTGGGGACAGGGTTGTTTCAGCCCCAGCATTTT. Translated, it gives CASSLGTGLFQPQHF.

This chain links TRBV6-6 with TRBJ2-5, with 8 positions matching TRBD1. The CDR3 has 13 residues. Germline V CDR1 and CDR2: MNHNY, SVGAGI (reference sequence). The V gene end was trimmed by 8 bases and the J gene end by 4 bases; junction bases not matched to a gene: 6. This CDR3 reads CASQQGGTETQYF. The CDR3 DNA sequence: TGTGCCAGCCAACAGGGGGGAACAGAGACCCAGTACTTC.

The chain has TRBV27 and TRBJ2-7; 7 bases fit TRBD2. The CDR3 contains 15 residues. The trim removed 2 bases at V and 1 base at J, leaving 5 bases unmatched. Germline lookup yields CDR1 MNHEY and CDR2 SMNVEV (reference sequence). CDR3 DNA sequence: TGTGCCAGCAGTTTAATGGGCGGGGGATCCTACGAGCAGTACTTC. Residues: CASSLMGGGSYEQYF.

The chain is built from TRBV4-3 and TRBJ2-1; 9 nucleotides match TRBD2. The CDR3 contains 16 residues. CDR1 and CDR2 (germline): LGHNA, YSLEER. V gave up 4 bases and J gave up 1 base; unmatched junction bases: 5. CDR3 in amino acids: CASSLTLAGSYNEQFF. DNA for the CDR3: TGCGCCAGCAGCCTAACCCTAGCGGGATCCTACAATGAGCAGTTCTTC.

The V and J genes are TRBV7-7 and TRBJ2-5, with a tentative D call TRBD1 (5 bases). CDR1 is SSHAT and CDR2 is FNYEAQ in the germline V gene (reference sequence). V gave up 4 bases and J gave up 3 bases, with 12 bases separating them. CDR3 length: 14 residues. In DNA, the CDR3 is TGTGCCAGCAGCTCTCAGGGTCCAAAAGAGACCCAGTACTTC. Its protein product is CASSSQGPKETQYF.

Concerning this clone itself: One end of the junction is discordant with germline, which a read error may explain. The genes are TRBV19 and TRBJ1-4, with D unresolved. Germline lookup yields CDR1 LNHDA and CDR2 SQIVND (reference sequence). This CDR3 spans 11 amino acids. CDR3 sequence (DNA): TGTGCCAGTAGTAGTGGAGGACGGTGGGAGTTT. As protein: CASSSGGRWEF.

This rearrangement joins TRBV28 to TRBJ1-2; D uncertain. Germline V lookup: CDR1 MDHEN, CDR2 SYDVKM. V shed 3 bases and J shed 6 bases, with 8 bases lying between them. The CDR3 extends over 12 amino acids. The CDR3 region is CASSFPGDGYTF. CDR3 sequence (DNA): TGTGCCAGCAGTTTCCCCGGGGATGGCTACACCTTC.

This sequence joins TRBV9 and TRBJ1-2; 9 nucleotides line up with TRBD1. CDR1 is SGDLS and CDR2 is YYNGEE in the germline V gene. The CDR3 is made up of 16 amino acids. The junction had 3 bases not matched to a gene; V was cut back by 0 bases and J by 0 bases. CDR3 DNA sequence: TGTGCCAGCAGCGTAGGGGACAGGGACCCTAACTATGGCTACACCTTC. Translated, it gives CASSVGDRDPNYGYTF.

In this sample, this clone turned up once. V usage is TRBV25-1 and J usage is TRBJ1-1; 9 nucleotides align to TRBD1. This CDR3 has 16 amino acids. Germline V CDR1 and CDR2: MGHDK, SYGVNS. Trimming removed 2 bases from V and 8 bases from J; junction bases left unmatched: 12. CDR3 DNA sequence: TGTGCCAGCAGTGAAACAGGGGGCGAGAAGACGGGGGAAGCTTTCTTT. Amino acid sequence: CASSETGGEKTGEAFF.

This clone has ten or more counts. The rearrangement uses TRBV27 and TRBJ1-1; 7 nucleotides align to TRBD1. Germline V gene lookup returns CDR1 MNHEY and CDR2 SMNVEV (reference sequence). The J segment lost 5 bases and the V segment lost 0 bases, leaving 6 bases of the junction unmatched. The CDR3 runs to 15 residues. This CDR3 reads CASSLSQGVWTEAFF. CDR3 bases: TGTGCCAGCAGTTTATCCCAGGGGGTTTGGACTGAAGCTTTCTTT.

The V and J genes are TRBV27 and TRBJ1-6, with 8 nucleotides matching TRBD1. CDR3 length: 14 residues. The V and J ends lost 8 bases and 10 bases, in that order; junction bases with no gene match: 10. The germline gives CDR1 MNHEY, CDR2 SMNVEV (reference sequence). CDR3 amino acids: CASRLTGVGSPLHF. The CDR3 region has the DNA TGTGCCAGCCGACTGACAGGGGTTGGATCACCCCTCCACTTT.

V usage is TRBV25-1 and J usage is TRBJ2-1, with TRBD2 identical over 9 bases. The germline V gene has CDR1 MGHDK and CDR2 SYGVNS. The CDR3 is made up of 17 amino acids. Trimming at V came to 2 bases and at J to 7 bases, leaving 12 bases not matched to a gene. The CDR3 nucleotides are TGTGCCAGCAGTGAAAGGATGAGCGGGAGGTATCGAAATGAGCAGTTCTTC. Translating it yields CASSERMSGRYRNEQFF. Using reference TRBV25-1 and TRBJ2-1 for the parts outside the CDR3, the full variable domain is EADIYQTPRYLVIGTGKKITLECSQTMGHDKMYWYQQDPGMELHLIHYSYGVNSTEKGDLSSESTVSRIRTEHFPLTLESARPSHTSQYLCASSERMSGRYRNEQFFGPGTRLTVL.

For this clone: One end of the junction does not line up with germline, which may come from a read error. This sequence joins TRBV7-9 and TRBJ2-7; perhaps TRBD1 as D (5 bases). This CDR3 spans 12 amino acids. Germline V gene data show CDR1 as SEHNR and CDR2 as FQNEAQ (reference sequence). Here the CDR3 DNA reads TGTTCCAGCAGCTTAGGCAGGGCCGAGCAGTACTTC. It yields the protein CSSSLGRAEQYF.

This chain links TRBV27 with TRBJ1-5; possibly TRBD1 for D (5 bases). Germline CDR1 reads MNHEY; CDR2 reads SMNVEV (reference sequence). Trimming removed 8 bases from V and 1 base from J, with 15 bases in between. This CDR3 has 15 residues. CDR3 amino acids: CASQPQGKSNQPQHF. In DNA, the CDR3 is TGTGCCAGCCAACCTCAGGGAAAGAGCAATCAGCCCCAGCATTTT.

Comments on this clone: A junction boundary mismatches the germline segment, possibly from a read error. The rearrangement links TRBV7-9 to TRBJ1-3; D remains unclear. Germline V gene lookup returns CDR1 SEHNR and CDR2 FQNEAQ (reference sequence). This CDR3 spans 12 amino acids. The CDR3 region is CSSSREEYTIYF. The CDR3 nucleotides are TGTTCCAGCAGCCGAGAAGAATACACCATATATTTT. Full variable domain (rest looked up from reference TRBV7-9 and TRBJ1-3): DTGVSQNPRHKITKRGQNVTFRCDPISEHNRLYWYRQTLGQGPEFLTYFQNEAQLEKSRLLSDRFSAERPKGSFSTLEIQRTEQGDSAMYLCSSSREEYTIYFGEGSWLTVV.

The gene calls are TRBV7-3 and TRBJ2-3; D call uncertain. The CDR3 sequence is 15 residues long. Trimming removed 5 bases from V and 3 bases from J, with 15 bases in between. Germline CDR1 is SGHTA and CDR2 is FQGTGA. The CDR3 region is CASSLKGVRTDTQYF. In nucleotides, the CDR3 is TGTGCCAGCAGCCTAAAAGGAGTCCGGACAGATACGCAGTATTTT.

The chain combines TRBV28 with TRBJ2-7; 10 bases agree with TRBD1. The CDR3 has 14 amino acids. J gave up 3 bases and V 3 bases, and 2 bases lay outside the gene matches. Germline values: CDR1 MDHEN, CDR2 SYDVKM. Here the CDR3 DNA reads TGTGCCAGCAGTTTGGGGACAGGGGTCTACGAGCAGTACTTC. Amino acid sequence: CASSLGTGVYEQYF.

CDR3 region: CASSLGRVPTYNEQFF. CDR3 DNA sequence: TGTGCCAGCAGCTTGGGCAGGGTCCCTACCTACAATGAGCAGTTCTTC. V and J are TRBV5-4 and TRBJ2-1; a weak D match, TRBD1 (5 bases). The CDR3 contains 16 residues. Germline V gene lookup returns CDR1 SGHNT and CDR2 YYREEE (reference sequence). V gave up 0 bases and J gave up 2 bases, with 12 bases separating them.

The rearrangement uses TRBV7-9 and TRBJ2-5; 13 bases are shared with TRBD2. This CDR3 is built from 16 residues. Germline assignment: CDR1 SEHNR and CDR2 FQNEAQ (reference sequence). V trimming: 6 bases; J trimming: 5 bases; junction bases outside the gene matches: 9. CDR3 sequence: CASRDRTSGRGETQYF. In DNA, the CDR3 is TGTGCCAGCAGGGACAGGACTAGCGGGAGAGGGGAGACCCAGTACTTC.

The V call is TRBV6-5, the J call TRBJ2-5, with 11 bases that match TRBD2. V shed 4 bases, J shed 5 bases, and the junction held 3 bases outside the gene matches. The V gene's germline CDR1 is MNHEY and CDR2 SVGAGI. This CDR3 has 14 amino acids. CDR3 amino acids: CASSSASGRETQYF. The DNA for the CDR3 is TGTGCCAGCAGTTCGGCTAGCGGGAGGGAGACCCAGTACTTC.

V gene TRBV6-5 combines with J gene TRBJ1-1; unclear D gene. CDR1 and CDR2 from the germline V gene are MNHEY and SVGAGI. CDR3 size: 14 residues. The V gene lost 8 bases and the J gene lost 6 bases, with 19 bases spanning the gap. CDR3 sequence (DNA): TGTGCCAGCCGACTCGGGGAGCTGAGCGCTGAAGCTTTCTTT. Residues: CASRLGELSAEAFF.

The rearrangement uses TRBV29-1 and TRBJ2-1, with 8 bases aligning to TRBD2. Germline values: CDR1 SQVTM, CDR2 ANQGSEA. This CDR3 comprises 15 residues. Unmatched junction bases numbered 6, after V lost 5 bases and J lost 0 bases. The CDR3 nucleotides read TGCAGCGTTAATAGCGGGACCCTCTCCTACAATGAGCAGTTCTTC. Its protein is CSVNSGTLSYNEQFF.

V usage is TRBV18 and J usage is TRBJ1-4; D is undetermined. Germline CDR1 and CDR2: KGHSH and LQKENI. The V gene lost 3 bases and the J gene lost 3 bases, with 11 bases spanning the gap. The CDR3 consists of 15 residues. Here the CDR3 DNA reads TGTGCCAGCTCACCCCGGGAAGGATCTAATGAAAAACTGTTTTTT. Translated: CASSPREGSNEKLFF.

Only a few counts were recorded for this clone. This chain joins TRBV29-1 and TRBJ2-7; tentatively, D is TRBD2 (5 bases). Trimming removed 4 bases at V and 3 bases at J, with 16 bases between. Germline-derived CDR1 and CDR2 are SQVTM and ANQGSEA. The CDR3 length is 14 residues. CDR3 sequence reads: CSVGEGILSYEQYF. CDR3 in DNA: TGCAGCGTTGGAGAGGGCATTTTGAGCTACGAGCAGTACTTC.

This clone came up once. The chain uses TRBV5-6 and TRBJ2-5; D gene uncertain. This CDR3 region has 11 residues. From germline, CDR1 is SGHDT and CDR2 YYEEEE. V was trimmed by 2 bases and J by 5 bases, leaving 4 bases between them. The CDR3 DNA reads TGTGCCAGCAGCTTCTCGGAGACCCAGTACTTC. Translating it yields CASSFSETQYF.